The 19 T cell receptor beta chains presented below share a single source sample, sequenced in a study of cytomegalovirus exposure and HLA in healthy donors. PCR amplification relied on 60 Vbeta primers (plus 13 Jbeta primers). Here immunoSEQ multiplex PCR was the method, and the copy in TCRdb shows in-frame clones only, minus some. The table shows about 160,000 clones, with roughly 78% occurring only once. The specimen sequenced was PBMCs. The receptors originated from a woman in her fifties or sixties in good health and CMV-seropositive.

The chain uses TRBV28 and TRBJ1-5; D is undetermined. This CDR3 has 11 residues. The germline CDR1 and CDR2 sequences are MDHEN and SYDVKM. V lost 5 bases to trimming and J lost 5 bases, with 4 bases between them. The CDR3 region has the DNA TGTGCCAGCAGTCATCATCAGCCCCAGCATTTT. Its protein is CASSHHQPQHF.

The chain carries TRBV5-1 and TRBJ2-1, with a possible D match to TRBD2 (6 bases). The V and J ends lost 0 bases and 8 bases respectively, with 9 bases between them. This CDR3 is 13 amino acids long. Germline assignment: CDR1 SGHRS and CDR2 YFSETQ. The CDR3 is CASSLGLAYEQFF. CDR3 DNA: TGCGCCAGCAGCTTGGGGCTAGCGTATGAGCAGTTCTTC.

The rearrangement joins TRBV7-6 to TRBJ1-6; 8 bases agree with TRBD1. The V gene's germline CDR1 is SGHVS and CDR2 FNYEAQ. The CDR3 totals 14 residues. The V gene end was trimmed by 4 bases and the J gene end by 7 bases; junction bases not matched to a gene: 3. CDR3 amino acids: CASSSRTGNSPLHF. The CDR3 coding sequence is TGTGCCAGCAGCTCCCGGACAGGGAATTCACCCCTCCACTTT.

The chain is built from TRBV19 and TRBJ1-2; D perhaps matches TRBD1 (5 bases). Trimming shortened V by 9 bases and J by 7 bases, and 18 bases separated the two germline ends. The CDR3 has 13 amino acids. CDR1 and CDR2 from the germline V gene are LNHDA and SQIVND (reference sequence). The CDR3 DNA is TGTGCCAGCAGATGGGACTGGGGGAGTGGCTACACCTTC. Its protein product is CASRWDWGSGYTF. The complete variable domain, with remaining parts taken from reference TRBV19 and TRBJ1-2, reads DGGITQSPKYLFRKEGQNVTLSCEQNLNHDAMYWYRQDPGQGLRLIYYSQIVNDFQKGDIAEGYSVSREKKESFPLTVTSAQKNPTAFYLCASRWDWGSGYTFGSGTRLTVV.

This chain connects TRBV7-2 to TRBJ2-5, with 10 bases identical to TRBD2. The V segment lost 4 bases and the J segment 5 bases; nucleotides outside the gene matches: 13. Germline values: CDR1 SGHTA, CDR2 FQGNSA. The CDR3 is 17 residues long. The CDR3 here is CASSSGTSANLGETQYF. The CDR3 DNA is TGTGCCAGCAGCTCCGGGACTAGCGCTAATTTAGGGGAGACCCAGTACTTC.

The rearrangement joins TRBV6-6 to TRBJ1-5, with a weak D call TRBD1 (6 bases). Germline V CDR1 and CDR2: MNHNY, SVGAGI (reference sequence). Trimming took 6 bases from V and 3 from J, leaving 12 bases between them. The length of the CDR3 is 14 residues. The DNA of the CDR3 is TGTGCCAGCAGCAATACAGGGCTCAATCAGCCCCAGCATTTT. Translated: CASSNTGLNQPQHF.

The chain joins TRBV11-3 to TRBJ1-4; 8 bases are a match to TRBD1. CDR1 and CDR2 from the germline V gene are SGHNT and YENEEA. V dropped 4 bases and J dropped 7; count of bases not matched to a gene: 2. The CDR3 extends over 13 amino acids. CDR3 sequence (DNA): TGTGCCAGCAGCTCCACAGGGGGTGAAAAACTGTTTTTT. It specifies CASSSTGGEKLFF.

The chain has TRBV6-5 and TRBJ2-2; tentatively, D is TRBD2 (5 bases). The CDR3 runs to 15 residues. V lost 0 bases to trimming and J lost 3 bases, with 8 bases between them. Germline CDR1 is MNHEY and CDR2 is SVGAGI. Here the CDR3 reads CASSYSWGDTGELFF. The CDR3 DNA is TGTGCCAGCAGTTACTCGTGGGGAGACACCGGGGAGCTGTTTTTT.

The V and J genes are TRBV5-1 and TRBJ2-1; no clear D. Germline CDR1 reads SGHRS; CDR2 reads YFSETQ. The CDR3 spans 15 residues. V was trimmed by 3 bases and J by 3 bases, leaving 13 bases between them. The CDR3 protein is CASSWVVADYNEQFF. CDR3 in DNA: TGCGCCAGCAGCTGGGTAGTAGCCGACTACAATGAGCAGTTCTTC.

The rearrangement links TRBV15 to TRBJ1-5; TRBD1 is a possible D gene (6 bases). CDR3 length: 15 residues. V lost 1 base and J lost 7, with 14 bases in between. The germline V gene encodes CDR1 LNHNV and CDR2 YYDKDF (reference sequence). The CDR3 sequence: CATSRALGDKQPQHF. The CDR3 nucleotides are TGTGCCACCAGCAGAGCTCTTGGGGACAAGCAGCCCCAGCATTTT.

The chain joins TRBV6-6 to TRBJ2-3; 7 nucleotides line up with TRBD1. This CDR3 contains 15 residues. Germline-derived CDR1 and CDR2 are MNHNY and SVGAGI (reference sequence). The V and J ends lost 5 bases and 3 bases, in that order; junction bases with no gene match: 8. The DNA for the CDR3 is TGTGCCAGCAGTCGGGACAGAGCTTTAACAGATACGCAGTATTTT. It translates to CASSRDRALTDTQYF.

The gene calls are TRBV5-5 and TRBJ2-1, with D perhaps matching TRBD1 (5 bases). Germline-derived CDR1 and CDR2 are SGHKS and YYEKEE (reference sequence). The germline V and J ends were trimmed by 0 bases and 4 bases, with 8 bases remaining between them. The CDR3 sequence is 14 residues long. CDR3 sequence (DNA): TGTGCCAGCAGCTTGGATGGGGCGTACAATGAGCAGTTCTTC. Amino acids: CASSLDGAYNEQFF. The full variable domain, with the rest looked up from reference TRBV5-5 and TRBJ2-1, is DAGVTQSPTHLIKTRGQQVTLRCSPISGHKSVSWYQQVLGQGPQFIFQYYEKEERGRGNFPDRFSARQFPNYSSELNVNALLLGDSALYLCASSLDGAYNEQFFGPGTRLTVL.

As for this clone: The same CDR3 is also encoded by other DNA sequences in this sample. This rearrangement joins TRBV29-1 to TRBJ2-3, with D maybe TRBD1 (5 bases). The CDR3 is made up of 15 amino acids. With 5 bases removed from V and 0 bases from J, the gap between germline ends came to 15 bases. CDR1 and CDR2 (germline): SQVTM, ANQGSEA. CDR3 DNA: TGCAGCGTTCAACGAATGGACATCAGCACAGATACGCAGTATTTT. It yields the protein CSVQRMDISTDTQYF.

This clone was counted a few times. This chain links TRBV5-1 with TRBJ2-7, with 10 bases that match TRBD2. The trim removed 2 bases at V and 7 bases at J, leaving 12 bases unmatched. The CDR3 is 16 residues long. Germline V lookup: CDR1 SGHRS, CDR2 YFSETQ. This CDR3 reads CASSLGSGGASGEQYF. DNA of the CDR3: TGCGCCAGCAGCTTAGGAAGCGGGGGGGCCTCGGGGGAGCAGTACTTC.

The rearrangement uses TRBV29-1 and TRBJ1-2, with 8 nucleotides matching TRBD1. The CDR3 spans 13 residues. The V segment lost 7 bases and the J segment 7 bases; nucleotides outside the gene matches: 11. From germline, CDR1 is SQVTM and CDR2 ANQGSEA. CDR3 residues: CSAAWTGWTGYTF. The DNA of the CDR3 is TGCAGCGCTGCCTGGACAGGGTGGACTGGCTACACCTTC.

V is TRBV7-3 and J is TRBJ2-1, with TRBD2 as a possible D gene (6 bases). This CDR3 is built from 16 residues. CDR1 and CDR2 from the germline V gene are SGHTA and FQGTGA. V gave up 5 bases and J gave up 4 bases, with 18 bases separating them. This chain's CDR3 is CASSALATSLYNEQFF. In DNA form, the CDR3 reads TGTGCCAGCAGCGCGCTAGCGACAAGCCTTTACAATGAGCAGTTCTTC.

This chain joins TRBV28 and TRBJ1-2; D is possibly TRBD1 (6 bases). Germline-derived CDR1 and CDR2 are MDHEN and SYDVKM. CDR3 length equals 17 residues. Trimming stripped 7 bases from V and 4 bases from J, with 25 bases between. CDR3 sequence reads: CASIGVGQGFLAYGYTF. The DNA for the CDR3 is TGTGCCAGCATTGGGGTGGGGCAGGGGTTTCTGGCCTATGGCTACACCTTC.

The chain joins TRBV6-5 to TRBJ2-5; unclear D gene. Germline V lookup: CDR1 MNHEY, CDR2 SVGAGI. This CDR3 has 12 residues. The V and J ends lost 11 bases and 1 base respectively, with 11 bases between them. The CDR3 reads CASRGPQETQYF. The CDR3 DNA is TGTGCCTCCCGAGGTCCCCAAGAGACCCAGTACTTC.

This clone has a single count. J is TRBJ1-1 and V is TRBV28; 7 nucleotides line up with TRBD1. CDR3 length: 13 residues. V was clipped by 6 bases and J by 6 bases; unmatched bases: 7. Germline V gene sequence: CDR1 MDHEN, CDR2 SYDVKM. CDR3 nucleotides: TGTGCCAGCAGCCGACAGGGTTTATCTGAAGCTTTCTTT. This gives the protein CASSRQGLSEAFF.